What follows describes a single TCR beta chain. The target antigen is unknown. A far larger clone differs by one base, so this is likely a read error. These data come from a study of T cell repertoires in cytomegalovirus infection. Study details: Public signatures in TCR beta pointed to CMV infection and matching HLA type.

Study results and caveats: Identification of carriers of CMV plus the relevant HLA was performed using cumulative public TCR beta family frequency. HLA-C-restricted CMV clonotypes gave the most frequent clonotype in two of eight donors.

The CDR3 totals 11 residues. TCRdb re-called the reads with MiXCR, one entry per CDR3 protein. The data show hundreds of thousands of distinct CDR3 sequences, 20% to 25% seen once. The material sequenced was CD8+ T cells from PBMCs. This sequence was found in a human donor in good health (CMV status not recorded). Some clones in this sample may be carry-over from other donors' samples. V and J are TRBV12-3 or TRBV12-4 and TRBJ1-2; D is unresolved. In nucleotides, the CDR3 is TGTGCCAGCAGTTTGGGTAACGGCTGCACCTTC. Translation gives CASSLGNGCTF.